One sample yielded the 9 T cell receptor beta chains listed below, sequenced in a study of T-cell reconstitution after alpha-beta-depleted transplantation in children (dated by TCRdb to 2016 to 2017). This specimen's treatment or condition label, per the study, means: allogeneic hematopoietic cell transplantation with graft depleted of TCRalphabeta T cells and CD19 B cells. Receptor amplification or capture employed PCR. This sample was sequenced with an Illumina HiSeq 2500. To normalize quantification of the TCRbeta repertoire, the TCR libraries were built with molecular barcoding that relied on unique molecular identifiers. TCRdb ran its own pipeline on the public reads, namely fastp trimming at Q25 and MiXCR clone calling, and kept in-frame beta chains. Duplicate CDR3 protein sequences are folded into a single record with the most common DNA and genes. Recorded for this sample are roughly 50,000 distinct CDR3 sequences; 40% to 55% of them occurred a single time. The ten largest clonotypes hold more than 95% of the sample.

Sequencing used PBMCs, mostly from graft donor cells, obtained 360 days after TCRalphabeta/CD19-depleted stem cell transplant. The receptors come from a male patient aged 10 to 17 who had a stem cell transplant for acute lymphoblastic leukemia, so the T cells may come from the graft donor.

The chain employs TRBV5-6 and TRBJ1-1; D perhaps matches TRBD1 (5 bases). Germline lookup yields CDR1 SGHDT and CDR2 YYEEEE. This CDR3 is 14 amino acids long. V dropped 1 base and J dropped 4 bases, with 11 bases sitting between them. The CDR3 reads CASSLWGSVTEAFF. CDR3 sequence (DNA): TGTGCCAGCAGCTTGTGGGGGAGTGTCACTGAAGCTTTCTTT.

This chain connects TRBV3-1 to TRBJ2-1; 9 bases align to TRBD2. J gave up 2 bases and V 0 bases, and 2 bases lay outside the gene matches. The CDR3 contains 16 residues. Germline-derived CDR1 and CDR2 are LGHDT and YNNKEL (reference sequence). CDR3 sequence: CASSQESGGPYNEQFF. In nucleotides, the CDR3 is TGTGCCAGCAGCCAAGAGAGCGGGGGGCCCTACAATGAGCAGTTCTTC.

The CDR3 is CASSEVRAGGRNEQFF. The CDR3 DNA reads as TGTGCCAGCAGTGAAGTTAGGGCAGGGGGCAGGAATGAGCAGTTCTTC. The chain is built from TRBV2 and TRBJ2-1; 8 bases map to TRBD1. Germline loops: CDR1 SNHLY, CDR2 FYNNEI. The CDR3 is made up of 16 amino acids. Unmatched junction bases numbered 9, after V lost 1 base and J lost 7 bases.

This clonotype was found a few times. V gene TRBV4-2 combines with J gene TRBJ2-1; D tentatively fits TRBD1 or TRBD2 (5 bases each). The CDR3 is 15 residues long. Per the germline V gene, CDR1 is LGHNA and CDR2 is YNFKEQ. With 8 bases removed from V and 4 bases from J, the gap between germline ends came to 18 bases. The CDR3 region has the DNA TGTGCCAGCCGGTCAATGGGGACCCCGTACAATGAGCAGTTCTTC. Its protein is CASRSMGTPYNEQFF.

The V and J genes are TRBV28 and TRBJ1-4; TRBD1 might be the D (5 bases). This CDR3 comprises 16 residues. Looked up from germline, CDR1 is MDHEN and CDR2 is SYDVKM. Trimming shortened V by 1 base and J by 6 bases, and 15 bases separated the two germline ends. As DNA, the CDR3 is TGTGCCAGCAGTTTATTAAGCCCCACGGGGGATGAAAAACTGTTTTTT. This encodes CASSLLSPTGDEKLFF.

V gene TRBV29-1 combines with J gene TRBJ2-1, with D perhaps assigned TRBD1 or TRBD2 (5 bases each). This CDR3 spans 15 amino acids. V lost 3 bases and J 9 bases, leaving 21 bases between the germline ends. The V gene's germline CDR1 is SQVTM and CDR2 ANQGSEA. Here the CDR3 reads CSVDLGENVRGEQFF. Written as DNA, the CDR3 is TGCAGCGTTGACTTGGGGGAAAACGTTCGAGGTGAGCAGTTCTTC.

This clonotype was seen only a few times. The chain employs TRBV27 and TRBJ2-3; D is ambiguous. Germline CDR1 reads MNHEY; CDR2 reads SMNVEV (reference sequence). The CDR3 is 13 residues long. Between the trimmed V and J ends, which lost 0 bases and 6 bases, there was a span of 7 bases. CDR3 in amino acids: CASSLSGSDTQYF. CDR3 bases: TGTGCCAGCAGTTTATCCGGGTCGGATACGCAGTATTTT.

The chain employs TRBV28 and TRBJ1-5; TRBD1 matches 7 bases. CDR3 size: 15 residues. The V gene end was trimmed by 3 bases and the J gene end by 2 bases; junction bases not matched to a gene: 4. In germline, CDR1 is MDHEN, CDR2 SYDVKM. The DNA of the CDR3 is TGTGCCAGCAGTTTTGAGGACAGGCGCAATCAGCCCCAGCATTTT. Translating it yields CASSFEDRRNQPQHF.

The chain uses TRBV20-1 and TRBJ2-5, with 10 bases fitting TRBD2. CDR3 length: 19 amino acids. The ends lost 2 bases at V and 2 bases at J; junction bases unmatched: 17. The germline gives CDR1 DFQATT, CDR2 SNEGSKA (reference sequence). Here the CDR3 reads CSARTRNLSGLALQETQYF. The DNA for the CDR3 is TGCAGTGCTAGAACCCGAAATCTCTCGGGACTAGCGCTTCAAGAGACCCAGTACTTC.